The clone carrying this T cell receptor beta chain was recorded once. This record comes from a study of blood T cell repertoires in COVID-19. Trimming stripped 8 bases from V and 1 base from J, with 11 bases between. CDR1 and CDR2 (germline): SGHDN, FVKESK. The CDR3 totals 13 residues. Some clones are missing from TCRdb's copy, which holds only in-frame ones; the method was immunoSEQ multiplex PCR. The sample has some 350,000 clones, about 90% seen once. This clonotype was obtained from a woman in her twenties or thirties with COVID-19, enrolled during active disease. Sequenced sample: peripheral blood. The chain combines TRBV14 with TRBJ1-1; no clear D gene. The CDR3 DNA reads as TGTGCCAGCGGTGAGTACCCGAACACTGAAGCTTTCTTT. It yields the protein CASGEYPNTEAFF.